The sequence of this T cell receptor (beta chain) was determined in a study of blood T cell repertoires in COVID-19. Across the whole study: Italy, Spain and the United States were the sources of the convalescent and acute COVID-19 samples. PBMCs, B-cell-depleted T cells, or T cells were the source of the cDNA or gDNA that made up the material.

Original analysis: The assay estimated nucleated cells by amplifying reference gene primers. The table came from immunoSEQ multiplex PCR; TCRdb's copy has only in-frame clones and leaves some out. The DNA gave D and trimming, while V, J and clone size come from that table. This table holds 25,000 to 30,000 clones, roughly 90% found once. V trimming: 9 bases; J trimming: 4 bases; junction bases outside the gene matches: 4. The CDR3 extends over 12 amino acids. Germline V gene sequence: CDR1 SNHLY, CDR2 FYNNEI. The receptor was isolated from a human donor in a cohort sampled during active COVID-19. The gene calls are TRBV2 and TRBJ1-2; 8 positions agree with TRBD1. The sample taken for sequencing was peripheral blood. The CDR3 loop reads CAREDRAYGYTF. The CDR3 coding sequence is TGTGCCAGAGAGGACAGGGCCTATGGCTACACCTTC.